This TCR beta chain emerged from a study of blood T cell repertoires in COVID-19 (dated by TCRdb to the early 2020s). With respect to the entire study: The collaborator samples originated in the United States, Italy and Spain and spanned the acute and convalescent phases of COVID-19. Where available, HLA class I and class II types were taken from metadata supplied by the sample provider and were not determined by assay-based typing. The repertoires were released in a freely available public database intended as a resource for research on the immune response to SARS-CoV-2. Deeply sampled blood TCRbeta repertoires from subjects exposed to, actively infected with, or recovered from COVID-19 were included in the dataset. The prospective study material was composed of cDNA or gDNA derived from T cells, B-cell-depleted T cells, or PBMCs. Samples were obtained from the ongoing ImmuneRACE study (first 160 participants) and from some 1,300 subjects provided by 6 global collaborators. A de-identified subject ID, COVID-19 status, age in years and sex were almost always included in the sample metadata.

The collaborating institutions used their own protocols to collect whole blood in K2EDTA tubes. For TCRbeta analysis, collaborators shipped samples as frozen whole blood, isolated PBMCs, or DNA extracted from either of those sample types. Concerning this clone: Its recognized antigen is unknown. No base quality values were provided; no much bigger clone lies one nucleotide off.

The junction shows trimming of 2 bases on V and 3 bases on J, plus 9 bases between the germline ends. The CDR3 numbers 14 residues from cysteine through phenylalanine. The sequence is cut down to CDR3 DNA, 42 bases in frame from base 1. The germline V gene provides CDR1 SGHRS and CDR2 YFSETQ. The investigation overall reported the following: The amount of clinical and demographic metadata varied by source and participant and was provided uncurated.

The immunoSEQ Assay, a bias-controlled multiplex PCR, was used to amplify TCRbeta CDR3 regions from genomic DNA. The authors processed their data as follows. The number of nucleated cells in each sample was estimated by amplification of reference gene primers within the assay. Sequence reads were collapsed and filtered to measure the absolute abundance of every unique TCRbeta CDR3 rearrangement. Productive Simpson clonality was computed per sample as the square root of Simpson's diversity index over productive rearrangements. The clones in this table, taken by TCRdb from immuneACCESS, are in-frame only. Not every clone is retained; where verified, under half of the shortfall comes from an unresolved V gene, and the cause of the rest is unknown. V and J calls and clone size come straight from that table; D and trimming were deduced from the DNA. The sample includes approximately 44,000 clones, with 88% observed a single time. The top ten clonotypes cover approximately 1.4% of the sample.

The sequenced sample consisted of peripheral blood. The sequence came from a woman aged 40 to 55 with acute or convalescent COVID-19. The chain is encoded by TRBV5-1 joined to TRBJ2-4; the D gene is perhaps TRBD2, from 5 matching bases. The CDR3 protein is CASSLNRDKNIQYF. The DNA is TGCGCCAGCAGCTTAAACCGGGACAAAAACATTCAGTACTTC.